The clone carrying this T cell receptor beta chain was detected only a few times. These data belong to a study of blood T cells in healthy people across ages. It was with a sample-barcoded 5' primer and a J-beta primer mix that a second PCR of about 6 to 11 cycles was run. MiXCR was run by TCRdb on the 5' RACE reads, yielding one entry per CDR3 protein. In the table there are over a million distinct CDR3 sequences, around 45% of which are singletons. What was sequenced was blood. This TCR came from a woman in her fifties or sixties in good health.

The CDR3 DNA follows: TGTGCCAGCAGTTACTGGCGACCCAGCGGGACGTCCCCGGGATACAATGAGCAGTTCTTC. This sequence encodes CASSYWRPSGTSPGYNEQFF. This sequence joins TRBV6-5 and TRBJ2-1, with 7 positions matching TRBD2. J gave up 4 bases and V 1 base, and 19 bases lay outside the gene matches. Germline CDR1 MNHEY, CDR2 SVGAGI. The CDR3 loop spans 20 amino acids.